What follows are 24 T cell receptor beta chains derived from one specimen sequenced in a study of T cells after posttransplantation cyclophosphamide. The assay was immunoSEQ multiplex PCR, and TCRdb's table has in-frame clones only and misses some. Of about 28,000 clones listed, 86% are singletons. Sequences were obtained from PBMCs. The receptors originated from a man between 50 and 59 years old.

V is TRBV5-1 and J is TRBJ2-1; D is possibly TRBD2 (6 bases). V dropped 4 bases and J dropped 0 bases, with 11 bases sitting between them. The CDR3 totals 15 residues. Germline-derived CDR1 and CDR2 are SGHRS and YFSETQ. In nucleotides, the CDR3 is TGCGCCAGCAGCGGTCTCGGGGGCTCCTACAATGAGCAGTTCTTC. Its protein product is CASSGLGGSYNEQFF.

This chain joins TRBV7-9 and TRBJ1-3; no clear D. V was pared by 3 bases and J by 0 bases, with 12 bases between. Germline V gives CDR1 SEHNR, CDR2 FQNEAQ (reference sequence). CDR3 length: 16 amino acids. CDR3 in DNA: TGTGCCAGCAGCTTTAGTTTGAGGGTCTCTGGAAACACCATATATTTT. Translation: CASSFSLRVSGNTIYF.

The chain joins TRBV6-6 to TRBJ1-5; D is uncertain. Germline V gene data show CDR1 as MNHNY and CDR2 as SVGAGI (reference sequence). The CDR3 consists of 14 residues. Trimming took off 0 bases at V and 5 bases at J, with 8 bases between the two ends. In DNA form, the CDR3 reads TGTGCCAGCAGTTACTCTCGAGGAGATCAGCCCCAGCATTTT. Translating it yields CASSYSRGDQPQHF.

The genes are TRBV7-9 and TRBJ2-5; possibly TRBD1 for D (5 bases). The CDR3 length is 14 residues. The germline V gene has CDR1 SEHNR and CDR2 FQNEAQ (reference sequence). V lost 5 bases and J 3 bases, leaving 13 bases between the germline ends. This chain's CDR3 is CASSVWGAEETQYF. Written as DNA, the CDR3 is TGTGCCAGCAGCGTCTGGGGCGCGGAAGAGACCCAGTACTTC.

For the CDR3, the DNA is TGTGCCTGGACCCCCGGAGGAGTCTATGGCTACACCTTC. Amino acids: CAWTPGGVYGYTF. The chain joins TRBV30 to TRBJ1-2, with D uncertain. The CDR3 is made up of 13 amino acids. Germline lookup yields CDR1 GTSNPN and CDR2 SVGIG (reference sequence). V lost 4 bases and J 4 bases, leaving 13 bases between the germline ends.

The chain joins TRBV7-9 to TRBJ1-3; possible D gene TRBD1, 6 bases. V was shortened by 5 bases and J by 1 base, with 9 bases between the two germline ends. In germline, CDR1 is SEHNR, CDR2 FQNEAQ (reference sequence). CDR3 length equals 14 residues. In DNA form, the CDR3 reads TGTGCCAGCAGCGCCAGGGGTTCTGGAAACACCATATATTTT. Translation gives CASSARGSGNTIYF.

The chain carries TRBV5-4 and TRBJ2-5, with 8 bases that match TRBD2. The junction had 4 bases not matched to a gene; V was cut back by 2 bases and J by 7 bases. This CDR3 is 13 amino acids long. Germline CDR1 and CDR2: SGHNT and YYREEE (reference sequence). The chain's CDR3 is CASSFGREGTQYF. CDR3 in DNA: TGTGCCAGCAGCTTCGGGAGGGAGGGGACCCAGTACTTC.

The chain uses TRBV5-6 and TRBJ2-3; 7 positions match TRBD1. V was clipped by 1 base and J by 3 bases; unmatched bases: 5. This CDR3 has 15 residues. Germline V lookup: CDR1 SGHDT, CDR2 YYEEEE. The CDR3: CASSLYDRETDTQYF. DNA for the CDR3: TGTGCCAGCAGCTTGTATGACAGGGAAACAGATACGCAGTATTTT.

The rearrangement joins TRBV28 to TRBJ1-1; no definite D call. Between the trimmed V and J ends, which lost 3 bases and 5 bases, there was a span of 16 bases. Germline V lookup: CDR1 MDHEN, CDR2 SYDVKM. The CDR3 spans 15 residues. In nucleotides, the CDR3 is TGTGCCAGCAGTTTGCGGACTTTTCGAAGGACTGAAGCTTTCTTT. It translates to CASSLRTFRRTEAFF. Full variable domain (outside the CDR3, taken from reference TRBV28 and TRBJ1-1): DVKVTQSSRYLVKRTGEKVFLECVQDMDHENMFWYRQDPGLGLRLIYFSYDVKMKEKGDIPEGYSVSREKKERFSLILESASTNQTSMYLCASSLRTFRRTEAFFGQGTRLTVV.

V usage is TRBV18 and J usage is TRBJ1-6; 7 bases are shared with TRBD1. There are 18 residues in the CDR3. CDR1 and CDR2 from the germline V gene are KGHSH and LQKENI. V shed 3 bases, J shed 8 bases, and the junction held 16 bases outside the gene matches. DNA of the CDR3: TGTGCCAGCTCACCGAACCCTCAACACGGGACAGAATATTCACCCCTCCACTTT. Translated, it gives CASSPNPQHGTEYSPLHF.

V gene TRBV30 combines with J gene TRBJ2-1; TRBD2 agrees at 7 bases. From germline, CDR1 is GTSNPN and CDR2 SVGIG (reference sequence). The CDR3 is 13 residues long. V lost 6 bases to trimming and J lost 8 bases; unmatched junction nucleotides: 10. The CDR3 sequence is CACPSGPGDEQFF. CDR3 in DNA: TGTGCCTGCCCTAGCGGCCCTGGCGATGAGCAGTTCTTC.

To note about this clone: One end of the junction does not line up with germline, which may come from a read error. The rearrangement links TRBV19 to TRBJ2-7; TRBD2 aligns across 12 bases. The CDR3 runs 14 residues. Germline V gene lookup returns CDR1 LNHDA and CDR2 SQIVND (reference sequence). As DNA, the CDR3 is TGTACCAGTAGTGCCGGGACTAGCGGGTACGAGCAGTACTTC. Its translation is CTSSAGTSGYEQYF.

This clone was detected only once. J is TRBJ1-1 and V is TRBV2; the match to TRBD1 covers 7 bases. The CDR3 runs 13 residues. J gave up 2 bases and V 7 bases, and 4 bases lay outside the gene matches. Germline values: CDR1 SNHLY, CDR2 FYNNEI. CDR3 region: CASIRDRNTEAFF. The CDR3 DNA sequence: TGTGCCAGCATCCGGGACAGAAACACTGAAGCTTTCTTT.

The CDR3 nucleotides read TGTGCCAGCAGCCAAGGGTCAACGGAGGGATCGGGCTACACCTTC. Amino acid sequence: CASSQGSTEGSGYTF. The V call is TRBV4-2, the J call TRBJ1-2; D is unresolved. CDR3 length: 15 amino acids. Looked up from germline, CDR1 is LGHNA and CDR2 is YNFKEQ. V lost 1 base, J lost 8 bases, and 17 bases lay in between.

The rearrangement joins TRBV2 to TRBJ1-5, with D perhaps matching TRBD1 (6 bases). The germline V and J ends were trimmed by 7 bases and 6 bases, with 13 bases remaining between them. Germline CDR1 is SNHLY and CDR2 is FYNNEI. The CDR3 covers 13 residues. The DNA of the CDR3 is TGTGCCAGCACTTACAGGGAGGGTCAGCCCCAGCATTTT. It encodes CASTYREGQPQHF.

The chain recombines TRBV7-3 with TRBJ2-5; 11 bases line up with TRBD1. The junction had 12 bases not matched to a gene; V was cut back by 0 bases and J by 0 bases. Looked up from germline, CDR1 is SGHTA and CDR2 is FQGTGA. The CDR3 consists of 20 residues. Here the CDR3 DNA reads TGTGCCAGCAGCTTAACCCCTTGGCGGGGGACAGGGGGGTACCAAGAGACCCAGTACTTC. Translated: CASSLTPWRGTGGYQETQYF.

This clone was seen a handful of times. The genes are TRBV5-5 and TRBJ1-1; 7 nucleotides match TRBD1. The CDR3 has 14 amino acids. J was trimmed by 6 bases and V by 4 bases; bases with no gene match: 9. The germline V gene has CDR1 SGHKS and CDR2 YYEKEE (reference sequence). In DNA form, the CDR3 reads TGTGCCAGCAGCGGCACAGGGGTTGGATCTGAAGCTTTCTTT. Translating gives CASSGTGVGSEAFF.

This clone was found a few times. CDR3 coding DNA: TGTGCCAGCATGCGGGACAGGAACACTGAAGCTTTCTTT. This gives the protein CASMRDRNTEAFF. The chain joins TRBV2 to TRBJ1-1; 7 bases match TRBD1. The junction had 3 bases not matched to a gene; V was cut back by 7 bases and J by 1 base. The CDR3 is made up of 13 amino acids. The germline gives CDR1 SNHLY, CDR2 FYNNEI.

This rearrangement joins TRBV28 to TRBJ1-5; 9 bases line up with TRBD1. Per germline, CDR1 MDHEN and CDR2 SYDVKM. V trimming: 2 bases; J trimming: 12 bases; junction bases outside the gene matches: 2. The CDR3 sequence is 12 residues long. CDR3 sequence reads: CASSLRGQGQHF. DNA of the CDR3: TGTGCCAGCAGTTTAAGGGGACAGGGCCAGCATTTT.

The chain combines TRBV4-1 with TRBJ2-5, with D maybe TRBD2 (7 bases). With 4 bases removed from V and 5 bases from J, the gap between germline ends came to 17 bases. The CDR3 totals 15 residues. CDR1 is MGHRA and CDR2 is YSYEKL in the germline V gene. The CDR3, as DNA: TGCGCCAGCAGCCCTGGAAACGCGGGGGCGGAGACCCAGTACTTC. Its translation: CASSPGNAGAETQYF.

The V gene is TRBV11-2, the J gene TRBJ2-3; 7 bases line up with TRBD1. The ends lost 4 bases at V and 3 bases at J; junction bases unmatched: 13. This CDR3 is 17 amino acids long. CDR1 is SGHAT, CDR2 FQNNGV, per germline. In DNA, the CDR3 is TGTGCCAGCAGCTCCATTAGAGGGGGCAGATTGACAGATACGCAGTATTTT. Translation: CASSSIRGGRLTDTQYF.

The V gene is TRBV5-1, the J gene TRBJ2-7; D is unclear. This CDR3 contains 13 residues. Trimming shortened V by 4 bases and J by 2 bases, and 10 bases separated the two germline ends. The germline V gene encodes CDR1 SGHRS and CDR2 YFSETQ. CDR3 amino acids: CASSTWATYEQYF. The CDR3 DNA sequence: TGCGCCAGCAGCACCTGGGCCACCTACGAGCAGTACTTC.

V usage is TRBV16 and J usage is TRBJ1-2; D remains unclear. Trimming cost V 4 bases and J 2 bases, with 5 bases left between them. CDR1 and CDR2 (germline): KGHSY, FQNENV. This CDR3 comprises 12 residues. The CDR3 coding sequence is TGTGCCAGCAGCCGGGCAAACTATGGCTACACCTTC. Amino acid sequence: CASSRANYGYTF.

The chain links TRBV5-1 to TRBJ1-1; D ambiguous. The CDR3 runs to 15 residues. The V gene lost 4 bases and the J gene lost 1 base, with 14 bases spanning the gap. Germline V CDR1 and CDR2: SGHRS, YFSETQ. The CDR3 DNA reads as TGCGCCAGCAGCCGAAGCACTCAAAGGAACACTGAAGCTTTCTTT. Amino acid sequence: CASSRSTQRNTEAFF.